The rows below give T cell receptor beta chains drawn from one sample of a study of PD-L1 blockade in urothelial cancer. The protocol was immunoSEQ multiplex PCR, while the TCRdb copy is restricted to in-frame clones and leaves out a portion. The data show under 95,000 clones, with 84% seen just once and 8% to 10% held by the top ten. Sequenced material: PBMCs, taken around atezolizumab (anti-PD-L1) treatment. The source of these receptors is a woman aged 70-85 years with urothelial cancer. CDR3s include the opening cysteine and the closing phenylalanine or tryptophan. D genes are given only for firm matches. A clone size is listed for some rows: how often the clone was seen (once, few, many), or a class if it is expanded.

j_gene | d_gene | v_gene | len | abundance | CDR3aa | CDR3nt
TRBJ1-1 | NA | TRBV5-1 | 13 | NA | CASSLQMNTEAFF | TGCGCCAGCAGCTTACAGATGAACACTGAAGCTTTCTTT
TRBJ1-4 | NA | TRBV7-2 | 14 | NA | CASSLAGLRGKLFF | TGTGCCAGCAGCTTAGCAGGACTCAGGGGAAAACTGTTTTTT
TRBJ1-4 | NA | TRBV25-1 | 13 | NA | CASSDRFNEKLFF | TGTGCCAGCAGTGACAGGTTTAATGAAAAACTGTTTTTT
TRBJ2-6 | TRBD1 | TRBV7-8 | 18 | NA | CASSLSDRGISGANVLTF | TGTGCCAGCAGCTTATCGGACAGGGGTATCTCTGGGGCCAACGTCCTGACTTTC
TRBJ2-1 | NA | TRBV27 | 15 | NA | CASSLGEGRNVRQFF | TGTGCCAGCAGTTTAGGAGAGGGAAGAAACGTTCGGCAGTTCTTC
TRBJ1-2 | NA | TRBV1 | 16 | NA | CTSSQWGDNLAHGYTF | TGCACCAGCAGCCAATGGGGAGACAATTTAGCCCATGGCTACACCTTC
TRBJ2-4 | TRBD2 | TRBV2 | 15 | NA | CASSVSGRGENIQYF | TGTGCCAGCAGTGTTAGCGGGAGGGGGGAAAACATTCAGTACTTC
TRBJ2-3 | NA | TRBV4-3 | 16 | NA | CASSQEGRPGTDTQYF | TGCGCCAGCAGCCAAGAGGGCCGGCCAGGGACAGATACGCAGTATTTT
TRBJ2-6 | NA | TRBV9 | 13 | many | CASSEGGDDVLTF | TGTGCCAGCAGCGAGGGGGGGGACGACGTCCTGACTTTC
TRBJ2-3 | NA | TRBV5-6 | 15 | once | CASSARTVGTDTQYF | TGTGCCAGCAGCGCAAGGACAGTCGGCACAGATACGCAGTATTTT
TRBJ2-7 | TRBD1 | TRBV13 | 15 | NA | CASSPRYGQGYEQYF | TGTGCCAGCAGCCCAAGGTATGGACAGGGGTACGAGCAGTACTTC
TRBJ2-7 | TRBD2 | TRBV9 | 14 | NA | CASSVDRGAYEQYF | TGTGCCAGCAGCGTAGACCGGGGGGCCTACGAGCAGTACTTC
TRBJ2-7 | TRBD1 | TRBV10-2 | 16 | NA | CASSRSGDRGLYEQYF | TGCGCCAGCAGTCGTTCCGGGGACAGGGGCCTCTACGAGCAGTACTTC
TRBJ2-3 | TRBD2 | TRBV19 | 14 | NA | CASSAGDLPDTQYF | TGTGCCAGTAGTGCGGGGGACTTACCAGATACGCAGTATTTT
TRBJ2-7 | TRBD1 | TRBV7-6 | 14 | few | CASSSTGSSYEQYF | TGTGCCAGCAGCTCGACAGGGAGCTCCTACGAGCAGTACTTC
TRBJ2-1 | NA | TRBV6-1 | 13 | NA | CASSEVGGDEQFF | TGTGCCAGCAGTGAAGTCGGGGGAGATGAGCAGTTCTTC
TRBJ1-4 | TRBD1 | TRBV6-1 | 14 | NA | CASSAWTGNEKLFF | TGTGCCAGCAGTGCCTGGACAGGGAATGAAAAACTGTTTTTT
TRBJ2-5 | NA | TRBV30 | 14 | NA | CAWSAAPGKETQYF | TGTGCCTGGAGTGCGGCTCCAGGTAAAGAGACCCAGTACTTC
TRBJ1-5 | TRBD1 | TRBV6-1 | 16 | NA | CASSESADRVRQPQHF | TGTGCCAGCAGTGAATCGGCCGACAGGGTGCGACAGCCCCAGCATTTT
TRBJ2-3 | NA | TRBV2 | 13 | NA | CASSGREADTQYF | TGTGCCAGCAGTGGGCGGGAAGCAGATACGCAGTATTTT
TRBJ2-7 | TRBD1 | TRBV5-6 | 15 | NA | CASSLAGTGDHEQYF | TGTGCCAGCAGCTTGGCCGGGACAGGGGACCACGAGCAGTACTTC
TRBJ1-1 | NA | TRBV30 | 12 | NA | CAWSPGPTEAFF | TGTGCCTGGAGTCCAGGGCCCACTGAAGCTTTCTTT
TRBJ2-7 | TRBD2 | TRBV18 | 17 | NA | CASSPLGTSGGTYEQYF | TGTGCCAGCTCACCACTGGGGACTAGCGGGGGGACCTACGAGCAGTACTTC
TRBJ1-1 | NA | TRBV29-1 | 12 | NA | CSLGRGGGEAFF | TGCAGCCTTGGGCGGGGGGGAGGTGAAGCTTTCTTT
TRBJ2-7 | NA | TRBV7-6 | 12 | NA | CASSLTGSEQYF | TGTGCCAGCAGCTTGACAGGCAGCGAGCAGTACTTC
TRBJ1-1 | TRBD1 | TRBV5-4 | 15 | NA | CASSLQGAVNTEAFF | TGTGCCAGCAGCCTACAGGGGGCGGTGAACACTGAAGCTTTCTTT
TRBJ1-4 | TRBD1 | TRBV14 | 17 | once | CASSQAFEDRPNEKLFF | TGTGCCAGCAGCCAAGCTTTTGAGGACAGGCCTAATGAAAAACTGTTTTTT
TRBJ1-2 | NA | TRBV4-1 | 14 | NA | CASSPGENDYGYTF | TGCGCCAGCAGCCCAGGGGAGAATGACTATGGCTACACCTTC
TRBJ2-2 | TRBD1 | TRBV6-6 | 13 | NA | CASGTANTGELFF | TGTGCCAGCGGGACAGCGAACACCGGGGAGCTGTTTTTT
TRBJ1-3 | NA | TRBV6-6 | 16 | NA | CASSPPGSLSGNTIYF | TGTGCCAGCAGTCCCCCGGGGTCCCTCTCTGGAAACACCATATATTTT
TRBJ2-7 | TRBD1 | TRBV5-8 | 15 | NA | CASSLVGQGSYEQYF | TGTGCCAGCAGCTTGGTGGGACAGGGATCCTACGAGCAGTACTTC
TRBJ2-5 | TRBD2 | TRBV4-2 | 16 | once | CASSQVHGGGEETQYF | TGTGCCAGCAGCCAAGTTCACGGGGGAGGGGAGGAGACCCAGTACTTC
TRBJ2-3 | NA | TRBV6-1 | 15 | NA | CASRFHSPDTDTQYF | TGTGCCAGCAGGTTCCACAGTCCGGACACAGATACGCAGTATTTT
TRBJ2-7 | NA | TRBV15 | 14 | NA | CATRRFASSYEQYF | TGTGCCACCCGCCGGTTCGCGAGTAGCTACGAGCAGTACTTC
TRBJ2-2 | TRBD1 | TRBV28 | 16 | NA | CASSLSGQGITGELFF | TGTGCCAGCAGTTTATCTGGACAGGGGATCACCGGGGAGCTGTTTTTT
TRBJ2-5 | TRBD2 | TRBV7-3 | 15 | NA | CASSLTGLAEETQYF | TGTGCCAGCAGCTTGACGGGACTAGCGGAAGAGACCCAGTACTTC
TRBJ2-7 | NA | TRBV7-2 | 12 | NA | CASSYISYEQYF | TGTGCCAGCAGCTACATATCCTACGAGCAGTACTTC
TRBJ1-1 | NA | TRBV4-3 | 15 | few | CASSQKTGSNTEAFF | TGCGCCAGCAGCCAAAAGACAGGATCGAACACTGAAGCTTTCTTT
TRBJ2-7 | NA | TRBV18 | 14 | NA | CASSPPGETYEQYF | TGTGCCAGCTCACCACCCGGGGAAACCTACGAGCAGTACTTC
TRBJ2-7 | TRBD2 | TRBV5-6 | 15 | NA | CASSLRLASSYEQYF | TGTGCCAGCAGCTTAAGACTAGCGTCGTCCTACGAGCAGTACTTC
TRBJ1-4 | NA | TRBV5-5 | 15 | once | CASSRRGPTNEKLFF | TGTGCCAGCAGCCGGCGGGGTCCAACTAATGAAAAACTGTTTTTT
TRBJ1-2 | NA | TRBV6-5 | 15 | NA | CASSYSGQGARGYTF | TGTGCCAGCAGTTACTCAGGGCAGGGCGCGAGGGGCTACACCTTC
TRBJ2-7 | TRBD1 | TRBV19 | 14 | NA | CASKSTGGTYEQYF | TGTGCCAGTAAAAGTACAGGGGGCACGTACGAGCAGTACTTC
TRBJ2-5 | NA | TRBV10-3 | 16 | NA | CAISESMGGLQETQYF | TGTGCCATCAGTGAGTCGATGGGGGGATTGCAAGAGACCCAGTACTTC
TRBJ1-2 | NA | TRBV5-5 | 20 | NA | CASSYRTDSGNPRTGYGYTF | TGTGCCAGCAGCTATAGGACAGACTCAGGGAACCCGCGAACTGGTTATGGCTACACCTTC
TRBJ2-2 | NA | TRBV18 | 16 | NA | CASSPPIGRDTGELFF | TGTGCCAGCTCACCACCTATCGGTAGAGACACCGGGGAGCTGTTTTTT
TRBJ2-4 | NA | TRBV5-1 | 15 | NA | CASSLGTAPKNIQYF | TGCGCCAGCAGCTTGGGGACAGCCCCGAAAAACATTCAGTACTTC
TRBJ2-1 | NA | TRBV6-1 | 13 | NA | CASSTSSYNEQFF | TGTGCCAGCAGTACCAGCTCCTACAATGAGCAGTTCTTC
TRBJ1-2 | TRBD1 | TRBV27 | 16 | few | CASSVRDRGDYYGYTF | TGTGCCAGCAGTGTCCGGGACAGGGGGGACTACTATGGCTACACCTTC
TRBJ1-1 | NA | TRBV15 | 12 | NA | CATSRGTAEAFF | TGTGCCACCAGCAGAGGGACAGCAGAAGCTTTCTTT
TRBJ2-7 | TRBD1 | TRBV5-1 | 19 | once | CASSLGRGSGQGPSYEQYF | TGCGCCAGCAGCTTGGGGCGGGGTTCGGGACAGGGGCCTAGCTACGAGCAGTACTTC
TRBJ1-2 | TRBD1 | TRBV6-5 | 15 | NA | CASSYSDRVNYGYTF | TGTGCCAGCAGTTACTCCGACAGGGTTAACTATGGCTACACCTTC
TRBJ2-1 | TRBD2 | TRBV7-6 | 16 | NA | CASSGTSGGSYNEQFF | TGTGCCAGCAGCGGGACTAGCGGGGGCTCCTACAATGAGCAGTTCTTC
TRBJ1-4 | NA | TRBV2 | 14 | NA | CASSNPDISEKLFF | TGTGCCAGCAGTAACCCTGACATAAGTGAAAAACTGTTTTTT
TRBJ2-3 | NA | TRBV11-3 | 15 | few | CASSLGLKVTDTQYF | TGTGCCAGCAGCTTGGGACTCAAGGTTACAGATACGCAGTATTTT
TRBJ2-1 | NA | TRBV12-5 | 12 | NA | CASGLDYGEQFF | TGTGCTAGTGGTCTTGATTACGGTGAGCAGTTCTTC